These T cell receptor beta chains were read from a single sample in a study of radiotherapy plus CTLA-4 blockade in lung cancer. Method: immunoSEQ multiplex PCR; TCRdb's copy keeps in-frame clones and lacks some. Of around 90,000 clones listed, around 81% are singletons. Sample: peripheral blood, taken from a patient treated with radiotherapy plus ipilimumab. The receptors originated from a human donor with non-small cell lung cancer that progressed on radiotherapy plus ipilimumab. Each CDR3 is given with its conserved first and last residue. D genes are given only for firm matches. A clone size is listed for some rows: how often the clone was seen (once, few, many), or a class if it is expanded.

>TRBJ1-6|NA|NA|TRBV4-3
CASSHEQGSYNSPLHF
TGCGCCAGCAGCCATGAACAAGGGTCCTATAATTCACCCCTCCACTTT
>TRBJ1-6|TRBD1|NA|TRBV27
CASRGDRDNSPLHF
TGTGCCAGCAGAGGGGACAGGGATAATTCACCCCTCCACTTT
>TRBJ1-5|NA|few|TRBV28
CASSLYPNQPQHF
TGTGCCAGCAGTTTATATCCTAATCAGCCCCAGCATTTT
>TRBJ2-3|NA|NA|TRBV5-1
CASSFRQGSPDTQYF
TGCGCCAGCAGCTTCCGTCAGGGTTCACCAGATACGCAGTATTTT
>TRBJ2-1|NA|NA|TRBV29-1
CSSFAASSYNEQFF
TGCAGCTCGTTCGCGGCTAGCTCCTACAATGAGCAGTTCTTC
>TRBJ2-7|TRBD2|NA|TRBV7-3
CASSLTPTLGSGRASRYEQYF
TGTGCCAGCAGCTTAACCCCAACGTTAGGTAGCGGGAGGGCGAGTCGCTACGAGCAGTACTTC
>TRBJ1-2|TRBD1|NA|TRBV28
CASSSLPGQRSHDYGYTF
TGTGCCAGCAGCTCCCTACCGGGACAGCGGTCCCATGACTATGGCTACACCTTC
>TRBJ1-1|TRBD1|NA|TRBV5-4
CASSMVGQGPLNTEAFF
TGTGCCAGCAGTATGGTCGGACAGGGTCCCTTGAACACTGAAGCTTTCTTT
>TRBJ1-2|NA|NA|TRBV20-1
CSARNYGYTF
TGCAGTGCCCGCAACTATGGCTACACCTTC
>TRBJ2-7|TRBD1|once|TRBV29-1
CSVGTGVQVDEQYF
TGCAGCGTTGGGACAGGGGTTCAGGTAGACGAGCAGTACTTC
>TRBJ2-1|TRBD2|NA|TRBV7-2
CASSQLAGGNYNEQFF
TGTGCCAGCAGCCAGCTAGCGGGAGGAAACTACAATGAGCAGTTCTTC
>TRBJ2-5|NA|once|TRBV5-1
CASSLLQGGRETQYF
TGCGCCAGCAGCTTATTGCAGGGGGGGAGAGAGACCCAGTACTTC
>TRBJ1-2|TRBD1|NA|TRBV28
CASSPLWQGARYGYTF
TGTGCCAGCAGTCCCCTTTGGCAGGGGGCGCGGTATGGCTACACCTTC
>TRBJ2-2|NA|NA|TRBV7-6
CASSLYPGELFF
TGTGCCAGCAGCTTATACCCCGGGGAGCTGTTTTTT
>TRBJ2-3|TRBD1|NA|TRBV5-6
CASSTRQGDSTDTQYF
TGTGCCAGCAGCACTCGACAGGGGGATTCCACAGATACGCAGTATTTT
>TRBJ2-3|NA|NA|TRBV5-1
CASSLSGGRADTQYF
TGCGCCAGCAGTCTATCGGGGGGCCGAGCAGATACGCAGTATTTT
>TRBJ2-1|TRBD2|NA|TRBV5-1
CASSLALAGGVYNEQFF
TGCGCCAGCAGCTTGGCCCTAGCGGGAGGGGTCTACAATGAGCAGTTCTTC
>TRBJ1-3|NA|NA|TRBV7-2
CASSSRRDSGNTIYF
TGTGCCAGCAGCAGCCGACGGGACTCTGGAAACACCATATATTTT
>TRBJ1-2|NA|NA|TRBV7-2
CASSLTDVYGYTF
TGTGCCAGCAGCTTAACTGATGTCTATGGCTACACCTTC
>TRBJ1-1|NA|NA|TRBV5-1
CASSRPRGDTEAFF
TGCGCCAGCAGCCGCCCCCGAGGGGACACTGAAGCTTTCTTT
>TRBJ2-3|NA|NA|TRBV10-3
CAIRKGTDTQYF
TGTGCCATCAGGAAGGGCACAGATACGCAGTATTTT
>TRBJ2-5|TRBD2|NA|TRBV28
CASSPGLATYQETQYF
TGTGCCAGCAGTCCGGGACTAGCGACGTACCAAGAGACCCAGTACTTC
>TRBJ2-2|TRBD2|NA|TRBV29-1
CSAPSGSPSGELFF
TGCAGCGCCCCTAGCGGGAGCCCATCCGGGGAGCTGTTTTTT